The 8 T cell receptor beta chains below come from one sample, sequenced in a study of blood T cells in healthy people across ages. A sample-barcoded 5' primer and a J-beta primer mix were used in a second PCR of roughly 7 to 12 cycles. A single record per CDR3 protein comes from TCRdb applying MiXCR to the 5' RACE reads. The repertoire consists of hundreds of thousands of distinct CDR3 sequences, with about 46% occurring once and the leading ten covering approximately 18%. The sample consisted of blood. These receptors originate from a man of 80 years or more in good health.

This clonotype was picked up a small number of times. V gene TRBV29-1 combines with J gene TRBJ1-2, with D perhaps matching TRBD1 (6 bases). The CDR3 runs 14 residues. The germline V and J ends were trimmed by 6 bases and 4 bases, with 18 bases remaining between them. The V gene's germline CDR1 is SQVTM and CDR2 ANQGSEA. CDR3: CSVSAQGVSYGYTF. As DNA, the CDR3 is TGCAGCGTGTCCGCACAGGGCGTATCCTATGGCTACACCTTC.

This chain links TRBV5-1 with TRBJ2-7, with TRBD1 identical over 7 bases. Germline CDR1 SGHRS, CDR2 YFSETQ. With 4 bases clipped from V and 0 bases from J, the junction kept 10 bases outside the gene matches. The CDR3 has 16 residues. CDR3 region: CASSRDSLPSSYEQYF. Here the CDR3 DNA reads TGCGCCAGCAGCAGGGACAGCCTACCCTCCTCCTACGAGCAGTACTTC.

V is TRBV20-1 and J is TRBJ1-1; the match to TRBD1 covers 9 bases. Germline V gene data show CDR1 as DFQATT and CDR2 as SNEGSKA (reference sequence). J gave up 5 bases and V 3 bases, and 10 bases lay outside the gene matches. This CDR3 comprises 15 residues. The CDR3 region is CSARAGQGLRTEAFF. CDR3 sequence (DNA): TGCAGTGCTAGGGCTGGACAGGGGTTAAGGACTGAAGCTTTCTTT.

The chain links TRBV29-1 to TRBJ2-1, with 7 nucleotides matching TRBD2. This CDR3 has 11 residues. The V segment lost 5 bases and the J segment 8 bases; nucleotides outside the gene matches: 3. Germline V gives CDR1 SQVTM, CDR2 ANQGSEA. The CDR3 spells CSVSGIDEQFF. The CDR3 DNA is TGCAGCGTTAGCGGGATCGATGAGCAGTTCTTC.

The chain joins TRBV6-5 to TRBJ1-2, with 7 bases fitting TRBD1. The germline CDR1 and CDR2 sequences are MNHEY and SVGAGI. Trimming cost V 5 bases and J 4 bases; bases outside gene matches: 4. The CDR3 spans 13 residues. The CDR3 bases are TGTGCCAGCAGTACGAGGACAGGCTATGGCTACACCTTC. Translation: CASSTRTGYGYTF.

V usage is TRBV20-1 and J usage is TRBJ2-1; D not certain. The V gene lost 8 bases and the J gene lost 10 bases, with 24 bases spanning the gap. The germline V gene has CDR1 DFQATT and CDR2 SNEGSKA (reference sequence). The CDR3 has 14 amino acids. CDR3 in amino acids: CSTPQLSYNREQFF. In DNA form, the CDR3 reads TGCAGTACTCCCCAGCTATCCTACAATAGGGAGCAGTTCTTC.

The chain carries TRBV20-1 and TRBJ2-1; 12 bases are a match to TRBD2. The J call is uncertain, as TRBJ2-7 better fits the DNA end. The CDR3 runs 14 residues. Germline CDR1 is DFQATT and CDR2 is SNEGSKA (reference sequence). CDR3 region: CSAQTSGGYNEQYF. CDR3 in DNA: TGCAGTGCCCAGACTAGCGGGGGCTACAATGAGCAGTACTTC.

Points on this clonotype: Just one base apart from a much larger clone, this may be a read error. The chain links TRBV20-1 to TRBJ1-5, with 8 bases fitting TRBD1. The CDR3 has 16 residues. Germline CDR1 and CDR2: DFQATT and SNEGSKA (reference sequence). CDR3 protein: CSARDLQGDSNQLQHF. DNA for the CDR3: TGCAGTGCTAGAGATTTACAGGGGGATAGCAATCAGCTCCAGCATTTT.